Reported below is one T cell receptor beta chain. This entry comes from a study of blood T cell repertoires in COVID-19. Study details: From the United States, Italy and Spain came samples of acute and convalescent COVID-19. PBMCs, B-cell-depleted T cells, or T cells were the source of the cDNA or gDNA that made up the material.

In the original workflow: Reference gene primer amplification gave nucleated cell count estimates. The table came from immunoSEQ multiplex PCR; TCRdb's copy has only in-frame clones and leaves some out. The V and J calls and clone size were taken over from that table, and D and trimming were inferred from the DNA. The data contain 300,000 to 450,000 clones, around 87% of them singletons. Those enrolled in Seattle joined during active infection and were followed longitudinally afterward. J was trimmed by 5 bases and V by 3 bases; bases with no gene match: 5. This CDR3 is built from 14 residues. Germline values: CDR1 LGHDT, CDR2 YNNKEL (reference sequence).

This sequence originates from a woman aged 55-69 years with COVID-19, enrolled during active disease. The chain recombines TRBV3-1 (or the pseudogene TRBV3-2) with TRBJ2-5, with 8 positions matching TRBD2. The specimen sequenced was peripheral blood. The CDR3 coding sequence is TGTGCCAGCAGCCACCGGGGGGGCGTGGAGACCCAGTACTTC. Translation gives CASSHRGGVETQYF.